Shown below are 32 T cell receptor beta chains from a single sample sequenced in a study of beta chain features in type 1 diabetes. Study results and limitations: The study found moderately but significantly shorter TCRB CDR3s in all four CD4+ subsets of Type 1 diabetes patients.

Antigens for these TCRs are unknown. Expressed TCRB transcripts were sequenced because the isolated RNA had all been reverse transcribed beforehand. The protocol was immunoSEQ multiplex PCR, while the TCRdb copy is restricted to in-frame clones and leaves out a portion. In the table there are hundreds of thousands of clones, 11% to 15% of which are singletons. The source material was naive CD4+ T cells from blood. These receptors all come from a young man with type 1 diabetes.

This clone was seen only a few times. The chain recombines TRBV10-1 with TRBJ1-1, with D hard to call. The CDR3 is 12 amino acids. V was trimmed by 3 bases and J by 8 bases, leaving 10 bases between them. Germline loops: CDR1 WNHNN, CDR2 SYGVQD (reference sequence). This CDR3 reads CASSDARGEAFF. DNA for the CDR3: TGCGCCAGCAGTGATGCCCGCGGGGAAGCTTTCTTT.

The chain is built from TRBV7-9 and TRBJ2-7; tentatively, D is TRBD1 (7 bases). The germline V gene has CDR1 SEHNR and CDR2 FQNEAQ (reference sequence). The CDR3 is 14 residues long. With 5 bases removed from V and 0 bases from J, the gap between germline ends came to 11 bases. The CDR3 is CASSPRDSSYEQYF. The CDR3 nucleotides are TGTGCCAGCAGCCCGCGGGACAGCTCCTACGAGCAGTACTTC.

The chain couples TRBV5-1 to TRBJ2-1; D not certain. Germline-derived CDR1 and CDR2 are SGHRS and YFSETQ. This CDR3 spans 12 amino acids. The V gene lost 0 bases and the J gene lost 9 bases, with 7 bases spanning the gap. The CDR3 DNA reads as TGCGCCAGCAGCTTGGAAAGCCGTGAGCAGTTCTTC. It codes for CASSLESREQFF.

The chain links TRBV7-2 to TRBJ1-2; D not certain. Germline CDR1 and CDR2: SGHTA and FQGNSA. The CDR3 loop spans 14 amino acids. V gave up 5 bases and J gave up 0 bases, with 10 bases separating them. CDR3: CASSRDTTNYGYTF. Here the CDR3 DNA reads TGTGCCAGCAGCCGAGACACCACTAACTATGGCTACACCTTC.

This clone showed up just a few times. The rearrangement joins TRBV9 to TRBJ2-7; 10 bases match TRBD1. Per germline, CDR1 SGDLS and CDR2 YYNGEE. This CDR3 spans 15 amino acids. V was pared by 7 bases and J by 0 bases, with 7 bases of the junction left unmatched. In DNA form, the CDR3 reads TGTGCCAGCGGGCCCGGGACAGGGGTCTCCTACGAGCAGTACTTC. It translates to CASGPGTGVSYEQYF.

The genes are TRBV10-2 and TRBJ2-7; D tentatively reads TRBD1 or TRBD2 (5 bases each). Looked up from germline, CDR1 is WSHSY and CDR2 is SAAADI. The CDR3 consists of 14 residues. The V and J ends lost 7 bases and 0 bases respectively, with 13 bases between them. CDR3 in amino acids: CASKLGTSSYEQYF. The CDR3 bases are TGCGCCAGCAAGCTCGGGACGAGCTCCTACGAGCAGTACTTC.

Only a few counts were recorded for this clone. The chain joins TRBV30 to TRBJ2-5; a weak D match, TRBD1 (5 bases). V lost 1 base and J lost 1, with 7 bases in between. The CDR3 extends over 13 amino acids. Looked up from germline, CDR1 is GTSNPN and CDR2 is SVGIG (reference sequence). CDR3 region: CAWSGQTQETQYF. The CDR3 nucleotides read TGTGCCTGGAGTGGACAGACCCAAGAGACCCAGTACTTC.

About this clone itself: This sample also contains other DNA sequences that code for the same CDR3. CDR3 sequence: CASSSGQGETQYF. DNA for the CDR3: TGTGCCAGCAGTTCCGGACAGGGGGAAACCCAGTACTTC. The V gene is TRBV28, the J gene TRBJ2-5, with TRBD1 matching 10 bases. With 4 bases clipped from V and 8 bases from J, the junction kept 4 bases outside the gene matches. In germline, CDR1 is MDHEN, CDR2 SYDVKM. The CDR3 runs to 13 residues.

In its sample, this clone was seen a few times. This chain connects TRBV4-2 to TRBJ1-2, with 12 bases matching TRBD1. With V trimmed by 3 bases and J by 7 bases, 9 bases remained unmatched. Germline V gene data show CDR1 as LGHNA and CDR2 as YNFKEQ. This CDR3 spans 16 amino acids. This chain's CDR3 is CASSQGGGQGAGGYTF. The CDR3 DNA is TGTGCCAGCAGCCAGGGTGGGGGACAGGGGGCCGGTGGCTACACCTTC.

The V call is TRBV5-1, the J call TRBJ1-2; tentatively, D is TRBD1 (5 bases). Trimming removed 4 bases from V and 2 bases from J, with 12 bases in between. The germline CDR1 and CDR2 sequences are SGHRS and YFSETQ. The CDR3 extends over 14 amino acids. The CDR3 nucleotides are TGCGCCAGCAGCCCTTCGACAGCCAACTATGGCTACACCTTC. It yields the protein CASSPSTANYGYTF.

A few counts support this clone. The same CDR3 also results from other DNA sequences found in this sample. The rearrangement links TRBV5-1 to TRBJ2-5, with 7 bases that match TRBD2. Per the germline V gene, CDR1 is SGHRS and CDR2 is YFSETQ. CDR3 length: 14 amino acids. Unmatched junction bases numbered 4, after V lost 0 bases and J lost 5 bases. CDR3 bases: TGCGCCAGCAGCTTGGCGGGGGGAGAGGAGACCCAGTACTTC. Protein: CASSLAGGEETQYF.

This CDR3 reads CAWSNPWGRMIYNEQFF. The CDR3 coding sequence is TGTGCCTGGAGCAACCCGTGGGGACGGATGATCTACAATGAGCAGTTCTTC. This chain joins TRBV30 and TRBJ2-1, with D perhaps TRBD1 or TRBD2 (5 bases each). The CDR3 runs to 17 residues. The V and J ends lost 3 bases and 3 bases respectively, with 21 bases between them. Germline CDR1 reads GTSNPN; CDR2 reads SVGIG (reference sequence).

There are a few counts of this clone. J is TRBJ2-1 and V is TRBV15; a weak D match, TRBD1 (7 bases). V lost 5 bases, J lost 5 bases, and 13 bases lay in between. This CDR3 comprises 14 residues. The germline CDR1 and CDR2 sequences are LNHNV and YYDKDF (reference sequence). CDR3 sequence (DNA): TGTGCCACCAGCGGACTACAGGGGAACAATGAGCAGTTCTTC. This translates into CATSGLQGNNEQFF.

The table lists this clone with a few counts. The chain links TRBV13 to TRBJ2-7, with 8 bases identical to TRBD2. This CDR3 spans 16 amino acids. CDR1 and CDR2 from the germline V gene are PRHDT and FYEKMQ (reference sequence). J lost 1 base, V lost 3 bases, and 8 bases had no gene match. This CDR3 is CASSFHPGLESYEQYF. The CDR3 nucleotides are TGTGCCAGCAGCTTCCATCCGGGACTAGAGTCCTACGAGCAGTACTTC.

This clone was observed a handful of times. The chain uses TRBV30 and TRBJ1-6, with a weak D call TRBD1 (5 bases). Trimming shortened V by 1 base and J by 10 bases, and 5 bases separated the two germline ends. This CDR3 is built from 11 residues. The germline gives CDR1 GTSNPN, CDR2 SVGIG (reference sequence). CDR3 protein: CAWSEGSPLHF. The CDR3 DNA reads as TGTGCCTGGAGTGAGGGGTCACCCCTCCACTTT.

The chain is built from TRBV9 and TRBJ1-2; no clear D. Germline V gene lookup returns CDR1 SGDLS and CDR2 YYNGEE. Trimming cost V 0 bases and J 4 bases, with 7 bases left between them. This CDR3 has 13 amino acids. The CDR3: CASSVGPGYGYTF. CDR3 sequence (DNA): TGTGCCAGCAGCGTAGGCCCAGGCTATGGCTACACCTTC.

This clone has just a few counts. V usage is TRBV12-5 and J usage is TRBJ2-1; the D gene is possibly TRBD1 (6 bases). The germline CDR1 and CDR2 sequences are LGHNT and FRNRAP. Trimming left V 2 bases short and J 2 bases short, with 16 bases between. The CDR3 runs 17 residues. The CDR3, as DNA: TGTGCTAGTGGTTTGTCTCTTCGACAGGCAACCTACAATGAGCAGTTCTTC. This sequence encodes CASGLSLRQATYNEQFF. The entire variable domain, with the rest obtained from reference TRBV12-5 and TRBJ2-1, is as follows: DARVTQTPRHKVTEMGQEVTMRCQPILGHNTVFWYRQTMMQGLELLAYFRNRAPLDDSGMPKDRFSAEMPDATLATLKIQPSEPRDSAVYFCASGLSLRQATYNEQFFGPGTRLTVL.

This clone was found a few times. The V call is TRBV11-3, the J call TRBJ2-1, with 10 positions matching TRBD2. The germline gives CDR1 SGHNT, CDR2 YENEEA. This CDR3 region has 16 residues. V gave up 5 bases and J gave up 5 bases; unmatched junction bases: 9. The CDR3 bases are TGTGCCAGCAGCCCCGACTGGACTAGCGGAAACAATGAGCAGTTCTTC. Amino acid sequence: CASSPDWTSGNNEQFF.

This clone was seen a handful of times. CDR3 nucleotide sequence: TGTGCCAGCTCACAAAATGAAAACAGGGTCGGAGAGCCCCAGCATTTT. This sequence encodes CASSQNENRVGEPQHF. The chain carries TRBV18 and TRBJ1-5; weak D call: TRBD1 (6 bases). The CDR3 has 16 residues. V was cut by 4 bases and J by 8 bases, with 21 bases left in between. CDR1 is KGHSH and CDR2 is LQKENI in the germline V gene.

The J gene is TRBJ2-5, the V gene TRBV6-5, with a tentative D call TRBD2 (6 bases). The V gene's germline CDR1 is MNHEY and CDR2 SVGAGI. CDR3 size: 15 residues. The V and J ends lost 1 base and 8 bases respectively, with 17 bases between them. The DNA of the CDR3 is TGTGCCAGCAGTTACTTCGGGGGTGTGGGGTCAACCCAGTACTTC. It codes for CASSYFGGVGSTQYF.

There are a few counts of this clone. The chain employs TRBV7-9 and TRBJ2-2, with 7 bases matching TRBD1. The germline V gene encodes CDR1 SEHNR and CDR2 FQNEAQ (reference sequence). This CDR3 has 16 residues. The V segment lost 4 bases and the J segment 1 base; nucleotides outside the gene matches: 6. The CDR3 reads CASSSSGTENTGELFF. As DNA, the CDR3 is TGTGCCAGCAGCTCGTCCGGGACAGAGAACACCGGGGAGCTGTTTTTT.

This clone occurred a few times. The CDR3 spells CASSVVGDYNEQFF. The CDR3 coding sequence is TGTGCCAGCAGCGTAGTCGGGGACTACAATGAGCAGTTCTTC. The chain employs TRBV9 and TRBJ2-1, with a weak D call TRBD2 (5 bases). CDR3 length: 14 amino acids. The germline gives CDR1 SGDLS, CDR2 YYNGEE. With 0 bases removed from V and 3 bases from J, the gap between germline ends came to 7 bases.

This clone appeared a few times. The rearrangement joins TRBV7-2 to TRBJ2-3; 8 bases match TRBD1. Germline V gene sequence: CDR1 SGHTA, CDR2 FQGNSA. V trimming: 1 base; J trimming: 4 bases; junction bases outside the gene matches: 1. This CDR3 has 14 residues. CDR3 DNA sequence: TGTGCCAGCAGCTTAGACAGGGGGGCAGATACGCAGTATTTT. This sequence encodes CASSLDRGADTQYF.

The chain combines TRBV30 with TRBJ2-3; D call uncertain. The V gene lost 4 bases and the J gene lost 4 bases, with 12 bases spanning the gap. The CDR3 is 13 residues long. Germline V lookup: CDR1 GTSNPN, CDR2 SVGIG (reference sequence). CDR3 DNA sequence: TGTGCCTGGACAAGACGGGCTTCAGATACGCAGTATTTT. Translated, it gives CAWTRRASDTQYF.

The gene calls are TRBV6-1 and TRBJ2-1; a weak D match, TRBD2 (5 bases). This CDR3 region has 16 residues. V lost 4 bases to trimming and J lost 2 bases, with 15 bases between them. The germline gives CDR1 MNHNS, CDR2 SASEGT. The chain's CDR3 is CASSAEVTLPYNEQFF. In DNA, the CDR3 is TGTGCCAGCAGTGCGGAGGTGACTCTACCCTACAATGAGCAGTTCTTC.

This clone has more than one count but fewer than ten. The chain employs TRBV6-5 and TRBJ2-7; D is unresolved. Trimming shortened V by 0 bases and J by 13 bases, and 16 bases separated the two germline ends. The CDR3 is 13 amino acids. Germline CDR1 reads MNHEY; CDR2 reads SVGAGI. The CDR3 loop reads CASSYSNFGSKYF. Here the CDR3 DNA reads TGTGCCAGCAGTTACTCGAATTTCGGCAGCAAATACTTC.

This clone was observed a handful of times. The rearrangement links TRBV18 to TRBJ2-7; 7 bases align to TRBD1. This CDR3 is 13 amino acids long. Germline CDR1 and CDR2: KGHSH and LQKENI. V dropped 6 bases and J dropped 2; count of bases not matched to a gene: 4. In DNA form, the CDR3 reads TGTGCCAGCTCGACGGGACAGACCTACGAGCAGTACTTC. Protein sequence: CASSTGQTYEQYF.

In DNA, the CDR3 is TGTGCCAGCAGCTTAGGCGGGCCGCGCACAGATACGCAGTATTTT. Residues: CASSLGGPRTDTQYF. The genes are TRBV7-3 and TRBJ2-3, with D tentatively TRBD2 (5 bases). V lost 2 bases, J lost 1 base, and 10 bases lay in between. Germline V gene data show CDR1 as SGHTA and CDR2 as FQGTGA. CDR3 size: 15 residues.

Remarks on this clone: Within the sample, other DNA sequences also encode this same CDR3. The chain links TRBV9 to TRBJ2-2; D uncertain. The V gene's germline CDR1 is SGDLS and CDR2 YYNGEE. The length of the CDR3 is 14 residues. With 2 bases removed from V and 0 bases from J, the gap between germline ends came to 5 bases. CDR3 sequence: CASSVGTNTGELFF. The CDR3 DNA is TGTGCCAGCAGCGTGGGGACGAACACCGGGGAGCTGTTTTTT. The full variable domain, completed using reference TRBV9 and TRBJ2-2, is DSGVTQTPKHLITATGQRVTLRCSPRSGDLSVYWYQQSLDQGLQFLIQYYNGEERAKGNILERFSAQQFPDLHSELNLSSLELGDSALYFCASSVGTNTGELFFGEGSRLTVL.

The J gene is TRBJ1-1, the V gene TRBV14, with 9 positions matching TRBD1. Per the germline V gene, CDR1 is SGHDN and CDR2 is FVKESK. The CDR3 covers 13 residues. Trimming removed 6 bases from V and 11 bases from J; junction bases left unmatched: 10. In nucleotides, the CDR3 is TGTGCCAGCAGTTTTGGGACAGGGAGGTTCGCTTTCTTT. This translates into CASSFGTGRFAFF.

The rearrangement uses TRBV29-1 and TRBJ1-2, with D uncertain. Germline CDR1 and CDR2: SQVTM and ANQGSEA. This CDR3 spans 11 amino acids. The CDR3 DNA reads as TGCAGTATTTACAGCGACTATGGCTACACCTTC. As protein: CSIYSDYGYTF.

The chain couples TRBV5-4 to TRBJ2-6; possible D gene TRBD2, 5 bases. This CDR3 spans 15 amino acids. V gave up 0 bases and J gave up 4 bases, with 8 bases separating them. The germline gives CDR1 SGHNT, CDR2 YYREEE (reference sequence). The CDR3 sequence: CASSLAGSGANVLTF. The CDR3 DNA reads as TGTGCCAGCAGCTTGGCGGGGTCCGGGGCCAACGTCCTGACTTTC.